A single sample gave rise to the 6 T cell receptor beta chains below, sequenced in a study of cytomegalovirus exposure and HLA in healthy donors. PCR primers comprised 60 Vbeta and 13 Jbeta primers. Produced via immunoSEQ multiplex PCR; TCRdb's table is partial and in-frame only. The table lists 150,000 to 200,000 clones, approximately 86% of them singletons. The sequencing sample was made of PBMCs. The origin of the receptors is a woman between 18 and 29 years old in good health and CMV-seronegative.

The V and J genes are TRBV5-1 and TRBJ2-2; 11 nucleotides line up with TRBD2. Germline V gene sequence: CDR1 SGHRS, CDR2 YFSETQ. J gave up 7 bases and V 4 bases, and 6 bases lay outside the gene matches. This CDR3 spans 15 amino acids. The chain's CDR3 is CASSPTSGKIGELFF. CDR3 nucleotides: TGCGCCAGCAGCCCGACTAGCGGGAAAATCGGGGAGCTGTTTTTT.

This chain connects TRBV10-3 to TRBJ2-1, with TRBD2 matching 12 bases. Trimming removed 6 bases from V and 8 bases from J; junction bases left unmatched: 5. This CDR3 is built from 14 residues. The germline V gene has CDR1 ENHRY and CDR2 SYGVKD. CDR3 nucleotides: TGTGCCATCAGCGGACTAGCGGGACCTGATGAGCAGTTCTTC. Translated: CAISGLAGPDEQFF.

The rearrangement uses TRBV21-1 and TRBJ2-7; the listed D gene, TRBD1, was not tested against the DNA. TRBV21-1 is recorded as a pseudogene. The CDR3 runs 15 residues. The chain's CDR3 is CASSGWSGFSYEQYF. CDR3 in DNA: TGTGCCAGCAGCGGTTGGTCAGGGTTCTCCTACGAGCAGTACTTC.

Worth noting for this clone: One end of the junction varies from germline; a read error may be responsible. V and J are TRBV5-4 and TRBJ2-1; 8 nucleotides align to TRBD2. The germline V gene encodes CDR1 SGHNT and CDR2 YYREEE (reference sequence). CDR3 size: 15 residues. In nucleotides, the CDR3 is TGTGCCAGCAGCTTGGGCCGGGGGGGTTACACTGAGCAGTTCTTC. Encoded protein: CASSLGRGGYTEQFF. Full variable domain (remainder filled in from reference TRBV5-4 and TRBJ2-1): ETGVTQSPTHLIKTRGQQVTLRCSSQSGHNTVSWYQQALGQGPQFIFQYYREEENGRGNFPPRFSGLQFPNYSSELNVNALELDDSALYLCASSLGRGGYTEQFFGPGTRLTVL.

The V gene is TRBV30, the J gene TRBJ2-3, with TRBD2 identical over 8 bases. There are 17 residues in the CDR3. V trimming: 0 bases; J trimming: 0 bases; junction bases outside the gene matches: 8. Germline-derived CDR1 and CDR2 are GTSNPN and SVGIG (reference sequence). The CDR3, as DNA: TGTGCCTGGAGTGTAGCGGGAGCCTACCCCAGCACAGATACGCAGTATTTT. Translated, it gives CAWSVAGAYPSTDTQYF.

CDR3 DNA sequence: TGTGCCAGCAGTGAATTGGGGACTTTCGTCAATGAGCAGTTCTTC. This gives the protein CASSELGTFVNEQFF. This sequence joins TRBV6-1 and TRBJ2-1, with D maybe TRBD2 (6 bases). The germline gives CDR1 MNHNS, CDR2 SASEGT. CDR3 length: 15 amino acids. Trimming removed 2 bases at V and 6 bases at J, with 14 bases between.